A single sample is the source of the 23 T cell receptor beta chains below, sequenced in a study of T cells in women clearing cervical HPV infection (dated by TCRdb to the late 2010s). To prepare the library, the immunoSEQ multiplex PCR assay was applied. The clones in this table, taken by TCRdb from immuneACCESS, are in-frame only. Not every clone is retained; where verified, under half of the shortfall comes from an unresolved V gene, and the cause of the rest is unknown. This sample's table lists over 30,000 clones. The ten largest clones capture less than 6% of the sample. The sequenced material came from blood buffy coat. The receptors derive from a woman aged 18 to 75 with a cervical HPV16 infection that either progressed to CIN3+ or cleared (not recorded which).

About this clone: Coverage ceases 3 residues before the CDR3 finishes, and the germline J gene fills in the end. This rearrangement joins TRBV29-1 to TRBJ2-5; the D gene is possibly TRBD2 (6 bases). The V end lost 7 bases, the J end lost 2 bases, and 14 bases lay between the germline ends. This CDR3 has 13 amino acids. Germline V gene sequence: CDR1 SQVTM, CDR2 ANQGSEA. Incomplete CDR3 DNA: TGCAGCGCCGGCGGGGTGCTACAAGAGACC. Amino acids: CSAGGVLQET. The CDR3, in full, reads CSAGGVLQETQYF.

The CDR3 region is CASSSTTGSYEQYF. Partial CDR3 DNA: TGCGCCAGCAGCTCCACGACAGGTTCCTACGAG. The rearrangement links TRBV5-1 to TRBJ2-7; D perhaps matches TRBD1 (6 bases). Read coverage stops 3 residues before the CDR3 terminus; the germline J gene supplies the remainder. CDR1 is SGHRS and CDR2 is YFSETQ in the germline V gene. The CDR3 totals 14 residues. V lost 3 bases to trimming and J lost 1 base, with 11 bases between them.

On this clone itself: The CDR3 end falls 3 residues outside the read, so it is completed with the germline J gene. V usage is TRBV7-9 and J usage is TRBJ1-2; TRBD1 aligns across 7 bases. The germline V gene has CDR1 SEHNR and CDR2 FQNEAQ (reference sequence). The CDR3 loop spans 14 amino acids. The ends lost 0 bases at V and 6 bases at J; junction bases unmatched: 4. The CDR3: CASSLARDSNGYTF. The sequenced part of the CDR3 DNA is TGTGCCAGCAGCTTAGCGAGGGACAGCAATGGC.

Note on this clone: The missing CDR3 end, 3 residues past where the read stops, is filled in from the germline J gene. The genes are TRBV5-1 and TRBJ2-3; D may be TRBD2 (5 bases). V was clipped by 7 bases and J by 2 bases, with 17 bases between them. Germline V gives CDR1 SGHRS, CDR2 YFSETQ. CDR3 size: 15 residues. The CDR3: CASRRIGEYTDTQYF. The sequenced part of the CDR3 DNA is TGCGCCAGCCGCCGAATCGGGGAGTACACAGATACG.

Turning to this clone: The read stops 3 residues short of the end of the CDR3; the missing end is completed from the germline J gene. The J gene is TRBJ2-7, the V gene TRBV7-2; 9 positions match TRBD2. This CDR3 has 15 amino acids. V was pared by 3 bases and J by 0 bases, with 3 bases of the junction left unmatched. Germline V gene sequence: CDR1 SGHTA, CDR2 FQGNSA. The CDR3 spells CASSFDSGGSYEQYF. Incomplete CDR3 DNA: TGTGCCAGCAGCTTTGATAGCGGGGGCTCCTACGAG.

Points on this clone: The CDR3 goes on 3 residues after the read ends, and that part is filled in from the germline J gene. This chain joins TRBV19 and TRBJ1-6; 9 bases align to TRBD1. Germline V gene sequence: CDR1 LNHDA, CDR2 SQIVND (reference sequence). V dropped 8 bases and J dropped 9; count of bases not matched to a gene: 11. The CDR3 runs 15 residues. CDR3 protein: CASRNLGQGRSPLHF. The CDR3 bases that were read are TGTGCCAGTCGGAACTTGGGACAGGGCCGTTCACCC.

Concerning this clone: The read falls 3 residues short of the CDR3 end, and the missing part is taken from the germline J gene. The chain couples TRBV20-1 to TRBJ2-5; tentative D call: TRBD2 (6 bases). V lost 2 bases and J lost 4, with 17 bases in between. This CDR3 contains 15 residues. CDR1 and CDR2 (germline): DFQATT, SNEGSKA (reference sequence). The CDR3 protein is CSARTGTGLGETQYF. The DNA read from the CDR3 is TGCAGTGCTAGAACCGGGACTGGACTGGGAGAGACC.

With respect to this clone: The read ends 3 residues before the CDR3 terminus; that terminus is restored from the germline J gene. The chain recombines TRBV20-1 with TRBJ1-2; D is unclear. This CDR3 comprises 13 residues. V was pared by 4 bases and J by 0 bases, with 9 bases between. The germline V gene has CDR1 DFQATT and CDR2 SNEGSKA (reference sequence). The CDR3 bases that were read are TGCAGTGCTAACGACCTAGCTAACTATGGC. This gives the protein CSANDLANYG. The whole CDR3 is CSANDLANYGYTF.

Note on this clone: The read ends 3 residues before the CDR3 terminus; that terminus is restored from the germline J gene. The chain joins TRBV19 to TRBJ2-1; TRBD2 agrees at 8 bases. CDR1 and CDR2 from the germline V gene are LNHDA and SQIVND (reference sequence). J gave up 3 bases and V 1 base, and 2 bases lay outside the gene matches. The CDR3 is made up of 15 amino acids. The sequenced CDR3 bases are TGTGCCAGTAGTATAGGACGGGGGGGCTACAATGAG. Its protein is CASSIGRGGYNE. The whole CDR3 protein is CASSIGRGGYNEQFF.

As regards this clone: The observed sequence ends 3 residues before the CDR3 terminus, with the missing tail filled in from the germline J gene. This rearrangement joins TRBV2 to TRBJ1-5; possible D gene TRBD1, 5 bases. The CDR3 extends over 15 amino acids. Trimming left V 6 bases short and J 7 bases short, with 19 bases between. Germline values: CDR1 SNHLY, CDR2 FYNNEI. CDR3 DNA (partial): TGTGCCAGCAGGGGAGGCGGGGGTTCAGGGCAGCCC. As protein: CASRGGGGSGQP. The whole CDR3 sequence reads CASRGGGGSGQPQHF.

A remark on this clone: Read coverage stops 3 residues before the CDR3 terminus; the germline J gene supplies the remainder. This chain links TRBV20-1 with TRBJ2-1; TRBD1 agrees at 8 bases. This CDR3 has 14 residues. Germline values: CDR1 DFQATT, CDR2 SNEGSKA (reference sequence). V gave up 6 bases and J gave up 2 bases; unmatched junction bases: 6. Partial CDR3 DNA: TGCAGTGCCCCCAGGGGGCACCCCTACAATGAG. This codes for CSAPRGHPYNE. The CDR3 as a whole reads CSAPRGHPYNEQFF.

Comments on this clone: Read sequence stops 3 residues before the CDR3 end, and the germline J gene provides the missing end. V gene TRBV5-1 combines with J gene TRBJ2-2; D gene ambiguous. Germline assignment: CDR1 SGHRS and CDR2 YFSETQ. Trimming shortened V by 3 bases and J by 4 bases, and 10 bases separated the two germline ends. The CDR3 consists of 14 residues. CDR3 loop: CASSSDQRTGELFF. CDR3 DNA, as far as it was read: TGCGCCAGCAGCTCCGACCAGCGCACCGGGGAG.

Comments on this clone: The read falls 3 residues short of the CDR3 end, and the missing part is taken from the germline J gene. The chain uses TRBV5-1 and TRBJ2-7; TRBD1 agrees at 9 bases. Germline CDR1 is SGHRS and CDR2 is YFSETQ. V lost 3 bases to trimming and J lost 6 bases; unmatched junction nucleotides: 19. The CDR3 spans 18 residues. Partial CDR3 DNA: TGCGCCAGCAGCTCCGGGACAGGGATAACCCCCGTAGGTGGCGAG. Its protein product is CASSSGTGITPVGGE. The whole CDR3 region reads CASSSGTGITPVGGEQYF.

With regard to this clone: The observed sequence ends 3 residues before the CDR3 terminus, with the missing tail filled in from the germline J gene. V and J are TRBV29-1 and TRBJ2-7; 7 positions match TRBD1. This CDR3 region has 14 residues. Looked up from germline, CDR1 is SQVTM and CDR2 is ANQGSEA. The ends lost 7 bases at V and 3 bases at J; junction bases unmatched: 12. CDR3 DNA, as far as it was read: TGCAGCGCCCAGGCTGGGGCAGGGGGCTACGAG. Translation gives CSAQAGAGGYE. The full CDR3 protein reads CSAQAGAGGYEQYF.

As concerns this clone: The read gets to within 3 residues of the CDR3 end, and the germline J gene fills in the rest. J is TRBJ2-3 and V is TRBV19; 7 nucleotides agree with TRBD1. Trimming cost V 7 bases and J 3 bases; bases outside gene matches: 4. CDR3 length: 13 amino acids. The V gene's germline CDR1 is LNHDA and CDR2 SQIVND (reference sequence). Here the CDR3 reads CASKPGGTDTQYF. The sequenced CDR3 bases are TGTGCCAGTAAACCAGGGGGAACAGATACG.

About this clone itself: The missing CDR3 end, 3 residues past where the read stops, is filled in from the germline J gene. The chain combines TRBV20-1 with TRBJ2-7; possible D gene TRBD2, 7 bases. V was clipped by 2 bases and J by 6 bases, with 17 bases between them. The CDR3 runs 14 residues. CDR1 and CDR2 from the germline V gene are DFQATT and SNEGSKA (reference sequence). The sequenced CDR3 bases are TGCAGTGCTAGACCTGGAGGGGGAGGGTTCGAG. It yields the protein CSARPGGGGFE. The full CDR3 is CSARPGGGGFEQYF.

The sequenced CDR3 bases are TGCAGCGCGATAGGGGGGAACACTGAA. It codes for CSAIGGNTE. The full CDR3 is CSAIGGNTEAFF. The rearrangement joins TRBV29-1 to TRBJ1-1, with D possibly TRBD1 on 6 matching bases. The read falls 3 residues short of the CDR3 end, and the missing part is taken from the germline J gene. Germline V gives CDR1 SQVTM, CDR2 ANQGSEA. Trimming pared 7 bases from V and 1 base from J, leaving 10 bases between. This CDR3 spans 12 amino acids. The full variable domain, rest sourced from reference TRBV29-1 and TRBJ1-1, is SAVISQKPSRDICQRGTSLTIQCQVDSQVTMMFWYRQQPGQSLTLIATANQGSEATYESGFVIDKFPISRPNLTFSTLTVSNMSPEDSSIYLCSAIGGNTEAFFGQGTRLTVV.

Comments on this clone: The CDR3 goes on 3 residues after the read ends, and that part is filled in from the germline J gene. This chain uses TRBV19 with TRBJ1-1; the D is unclear. CDR1 and CDR2 (germline): LNHDA, SQIVND (reference sequence). V dropped 8 bases and J dropped 0 bases, with 16 bases sitting between them. The CDR3 loop spans 15 amino acids. CDR3 loop: CASSKERQMNTEAFF. The CDR3 bases that were read are TGTGCCAGTTCTAAGGAGAGACAAATGAACACTGAA.

In the case of this clone: The read ends 3 residues shy of where the CDR3 ends; the end is completed using the germline J gene. The genes are TRBV7-8 and TRBJ2-3; the D gene is possibly TRBD1 (5 bases). The V end lost 2 bases, the J end lost 2 bases, and 14 bases lay between the germline ends. This CDR3 is 16 amino acids long. CDR1 and CDR2 (germline): SGHVS, FQNEAQ. The CDR3 region is CASSLFRVGATDTQYF. The covered CDR3 bases are TGTGCCAGCAGCTTATTTAGGGTAGGGGCCACAGATACG.

As concerns this clone: The DNA ends 3 residues before the CDR3 does, and the rest of the CDR3 is filled in from the germline J gene. The gene calls are TRBV20-1 and TRBJ2-5, with 8 bases that match TRBD2. V was clipped by 4 bases and J by 7 bases; unmatched bases: 8. The CDR3 extends over 13 amino acids. Germline V gene lookup returns CDR1 DFQATT and CDR2 SNEGSKA (reference sequence). The CDR3 spells CSAKTGGEGTQYF. The CDR3 bases that were read are TGCAGTGCTAAAACCGGGGGGGAGGGGACC.

Worth noting for this clone: Sequencing ends 3 residues short of the CDR3 end; the germline J gene provides the rest. This sample also contains other DNA sequences that code for the same CDR3. The rearrangement links TRBV6-1 to TRBJ2-7, with TRBD1 matching over 7 bases. CDR3 length: 14 amino acids. Germline V lookup: CDR1 MNHNS, CDR2 SASEGT. After removal of 0 bases from V and 4 bases from J, the junction contained 3 bases not matched to a gene. CDR3 DNA, as far as it was read: TGTGCCAGCAGTGAAGCCGGGACAGTGTACGAG. It encodes CASSEAGTVYE. The whole CDR3 reads CASSEAGTVYEQYF.

Note on this clone: Read data end 3 residues before the CDR3 end; the end is taken from the germline J gene. The chain links TRBV23-1 to TRBJ1-4, with D possibly TRBD1 on 5 matching bases. TRBV23-1 is marked as an open reading frame, function uncertain. The CDR3 covers 15 residues. V was clipped by 0 bases and J by 8 bases, with 13 bases between them. CDR3 protein: CASSQSQGDREKLFF. The sequenced CDR3 bases are TGCGCCAGCAGTCAATCCCAAGGGGATAGGGAAAAA.

With respect to this clone: The read ends 3 residues early relative to the CDR3; the germline J gene fills the gap. The V and J genes are TRBV5-1 and TRBJ1-1, with a possible D match to TRBD1 (6 bases). V lost 4 bases and J 4 bases, leaving 14 bases between the germline ends. CDR1 and CDR2 from the germline V gene are SGHRS and YFSETQ. This CDR3 has 14 amino acids. This CDR3 reads CASSEQGRSTEAFF. The part of the CDR3 DNA that was read is TGCGCCAGCAGCGAACAGGGTCGGAGCACTGAA.